This passage covers 8 T cell receptor beta chains from one sample sequenced in a study of cytomegalovirus exposure and HLA in healthy donors. The primer mix had 60 Vbeta and 13 Jbeta primers. Sequencing was performed with immunoSEQ multiplex PCR; in TCRdb, only in-frame clones are kept and a portion is missing. The table records approximately 160,000 clones, more than 65% of them present only once. Sequences were obtained from PBMCs. The source is a man aged 30-40 years in good health and CMV-seropositive.

This clone was counted once. The chain links TRBV29-1 to TRBJ2-7; TRBD1 matches at 10 bases. Germline V lookup: CDR1 SQVTM, CDR2 ANQGSEA. The CDR3 sequence is 13 residues long. V was clipped by 7 bases and J by 2 bases; unmatched bases: 5. The DNA for the CDR3 is TGCAGCGCCGAGGACAGGGGGACCTACGAGCAGTACTTC. It yields the protein CSAEDRGTYEQYF.

The chain links TRBV9 to TRBJ1-4; D unresolved. V was trimmed by 4 bases and J by 6 bases, leaving 16 bases between them. This CDR3 is 15 amino acids long. Germline V gene sequence: CDR1 SGDLS, CDR2 YYNGEE. CDR3 residues: CASSYGGSSYEKLFF. CDR3 bases: TGTGCCAGCAGCTATGGCGGTAGCTCCTATGAAAAACTGTTTTTT.

In this sample, this clone turned up a few times. This sequence joins TRBV18 and TRBJ2-7; TRBD1 aligns across 8 bases. CDR3 length: 16 residues. The ends lost 3 bases at V and 3 bases at J; junction bases unmatched: 10. Germline V CDR1 and CDR2: KGHSH, LQKENI. CDR3 sequence: CASSPWQGDRGYEQYF. The CDR3 DNA is TGTGCCAGCTCACCCTGGCAGGGAGACAGGGGCTACGAGCAGTACTTC.

V is TRBV15 and J is TRBJ1-2; D unclear. Looked up from germline, CDR1 is LNHNV and CDR2 is YYDKDF (reference sequence). CDR3 length: 17 residues. Deletions cut 2 bases from V and 3 bases from J, with 19 bases between. The CDR3 sequence: CATSRSALTETHYGYTF. The CDR3 region has the DNA TGTGCCACCAGCAGATCGGCTCTCACAGAGACGCACTATGGCTACACCTTC. Complete variable domain (other parts from reference TRBV15 and TRBJ1-2): DAMVIQNPRYQVTQFGKPVTLSCSQTLNHNVMYWYQQKSSQAPKLLFHYYDKDFNNEADTPDNFQSRRPNTSFCFLDIRSPGLGDTAMYLCATSRSALTETHYGYTFGSGTRLTVV.

The V gene is TRBV2, the J gene TRBJ1-2; D is undetermined. V dropped 4 bases and J dropped 4 bases, with 16 bases sitting between them. The CDR3 spans 15 residues. CDR1 is SNHLY, CDR2 FYNNEI, per germline. As DNA, the CDR3 is TGTGCCAGCAGTGCTATAAAGATACCGGTCTATGGCTACACCTTC. Encoded protein: CASSAIKIPVYGYTF. Drawing the rest from reference TRBV2 and TRBJ1-2, the complete variable domain is EPEVTQTPSHQVTQMGQEVILRCVPISNHLYFYWYRQILGQKVEFLVSFYNNEISEKSEIFDDQFSVERPDGSNFTLKIRSTKLEDSAMYFCASSAIKIPVYGYTFGSGTRLTVV.

The J gene is TRBJ1-5, the V gene TRBV6-5; possible D gene TRBD1, 5 bases. Trimming left V 6 bases short and J 1 base short, with 13 bases between. CDR3 length: 15 residues. The V gene's germline CDR1 is MNHEY and CDR2 SVGAGI. CDR3 in DNA: TGTGCCAGCAGATTAGACAGTGTGAGCAATCAGCCCCAGCATTTT. Protein sequence: CASRLDSVSNQPQHF.

This chain uses TRBV18 with TRBJ2-2; 14 bases align to TRBD2. There are 17 residues in the CDR3. CDR1 is KGHSH, CDR2 LQKENI, per germline. Germline trimming cut 3 bases from V and 2 bases from J; bases unmatched to any gene: 2. Written as DNA, the CDR3 is TGTGCCAGCTCACCTGGACTAGCGGGGGGTAACACCGGGGAGCTGTTTTTT. This encodes CASSPGLAGGNTGELFF.

The DNA of the CDR3 is TGTGCCTGGTCCCGGGGAGATAACGCTGAAGCTTTCTTT. This gives the protein CAWSRGDNAEAFF. This chain links TRBV30 with TRBJ1-1; D remains ambiguous. CDR3 length equals 13 residues. The ends were cut back, 5 bases at V and 6 bases at J, with 16 bases in the middle. From germline, CDR1 is GTSNPN and CDR2 SVGIG (reference sequence).